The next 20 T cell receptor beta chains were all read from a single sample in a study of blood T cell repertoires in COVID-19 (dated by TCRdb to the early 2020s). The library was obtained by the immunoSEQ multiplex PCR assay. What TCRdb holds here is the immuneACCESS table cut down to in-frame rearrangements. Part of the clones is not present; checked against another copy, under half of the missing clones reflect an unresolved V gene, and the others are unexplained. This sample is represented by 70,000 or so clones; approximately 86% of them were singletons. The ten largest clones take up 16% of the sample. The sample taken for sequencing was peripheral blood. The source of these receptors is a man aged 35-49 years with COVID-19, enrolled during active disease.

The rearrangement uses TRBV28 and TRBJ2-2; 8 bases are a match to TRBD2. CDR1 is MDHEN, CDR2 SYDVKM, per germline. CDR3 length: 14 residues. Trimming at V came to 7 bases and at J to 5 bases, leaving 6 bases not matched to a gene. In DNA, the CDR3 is TGTGCCAGCACCGCGGGGGGATTGACCGGGGAGCTGTTTTTT. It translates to CASTAGGLTGELFF.

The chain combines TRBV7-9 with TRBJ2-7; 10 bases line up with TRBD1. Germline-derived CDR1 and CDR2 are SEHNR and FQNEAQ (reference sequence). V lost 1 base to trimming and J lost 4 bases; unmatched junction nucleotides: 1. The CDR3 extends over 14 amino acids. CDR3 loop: CASSLGQGAYEQYF. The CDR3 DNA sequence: TGTGCCAGCAGCTTAGGACAGGGGGCTTACGAGCAGTACTTC.

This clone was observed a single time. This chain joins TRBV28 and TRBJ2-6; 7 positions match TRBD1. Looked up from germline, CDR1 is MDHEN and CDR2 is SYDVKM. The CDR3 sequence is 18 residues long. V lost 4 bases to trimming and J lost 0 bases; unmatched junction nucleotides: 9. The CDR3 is CASSSGQAVLSGANVLTF. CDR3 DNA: TGTGCCAGCAGTTCAGGACAGGCGGTACTCTCTGGGGCCAACGTCCTGACTTTC.

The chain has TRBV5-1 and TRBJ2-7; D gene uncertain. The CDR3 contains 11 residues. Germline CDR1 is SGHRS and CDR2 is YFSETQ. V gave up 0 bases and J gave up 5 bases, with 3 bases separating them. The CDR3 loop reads CASSLDNEQYF. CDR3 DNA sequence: TGCGCCAGCAGCTTGGATAACGAGCAGTACTTC. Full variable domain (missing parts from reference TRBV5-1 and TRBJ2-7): KAGVTQTPRYLIKTRGQQVTLSCSPISGHRSVSWYQQTPGQGLQFLFEYFSETQRNKGNFPGRFSGRQFSNSRSEMNVSTLELGDSALYLCASSLDNEQYFGPGTRLTVT.

This CDR3 is CASSYSNRVSNQPQHF. The DNA of the CDR3 is TGTGCCAGCAGTTACTCGAACAGGGTGAGCAATCAGCCCCAGCATTTT. The chain employs TRBV6-6 and TRBJ1-5; D possibly corresponds to TRBD1 (6 bases). CDR1 and CDR2 from the germline V gene are MNHNY and SVGAGI (reference sequence). The CDR3 runs 16 residues. V lost 0 bases to trimming and J lost 1 base, with 10 bases between them.

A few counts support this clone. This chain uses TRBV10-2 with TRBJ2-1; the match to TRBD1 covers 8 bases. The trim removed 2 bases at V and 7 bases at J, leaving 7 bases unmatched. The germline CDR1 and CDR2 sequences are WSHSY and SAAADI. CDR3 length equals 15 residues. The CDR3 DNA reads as TGCGCCAGCAGTGAGGGACAGGGCGCTCCTAATGAGCAGTTCTTC. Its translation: CASSEGQGAPNEQFF.

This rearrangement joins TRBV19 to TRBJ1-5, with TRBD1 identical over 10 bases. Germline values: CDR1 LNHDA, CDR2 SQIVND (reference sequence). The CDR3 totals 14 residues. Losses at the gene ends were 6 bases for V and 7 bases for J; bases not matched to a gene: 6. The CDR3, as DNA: TGTGCCAGTAGCCGTGGACAGGGGGGCCAGCCCCAGCATTTT. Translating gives CASSRGQGGQPQHF.

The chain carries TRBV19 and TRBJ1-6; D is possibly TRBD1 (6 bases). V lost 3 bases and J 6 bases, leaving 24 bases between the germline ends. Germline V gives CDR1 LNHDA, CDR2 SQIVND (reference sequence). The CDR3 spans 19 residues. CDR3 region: CASSILQGTNDGSNSPLHF. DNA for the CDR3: TGTGCCAGTAGTATCCTACAGGGTACGAACGACGGGTCTAATTCACCCCTCCACTTT.

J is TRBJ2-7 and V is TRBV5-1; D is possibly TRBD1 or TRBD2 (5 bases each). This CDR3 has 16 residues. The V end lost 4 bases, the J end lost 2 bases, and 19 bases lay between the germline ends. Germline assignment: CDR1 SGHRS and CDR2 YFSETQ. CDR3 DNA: TGCGCCAGCAGCCTGGGGGTCTCTCAGGGCGCCTACGAGCAGTACTTC. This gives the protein CASSLGVSQGAYEQYF.

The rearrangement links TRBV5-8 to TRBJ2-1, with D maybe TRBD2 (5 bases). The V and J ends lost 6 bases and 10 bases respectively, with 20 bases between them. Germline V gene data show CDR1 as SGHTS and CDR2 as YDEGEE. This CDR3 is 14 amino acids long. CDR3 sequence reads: CASNKAAGVYEQFF. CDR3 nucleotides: TGTGCCAGCAACAAAGCGGCCGGTGTATACGAGCAGTTCTTC. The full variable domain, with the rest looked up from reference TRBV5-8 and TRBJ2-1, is EAGVTQSPTHLIKTRGQQATLRCSPISGHTSVYWYQQALGLGLQFLLWYDEGEERNRGNFPPRFSGRQFPNYSSELNVNALELEDSALYLCASNKAAGVYEQFFGPGTRLTVL.

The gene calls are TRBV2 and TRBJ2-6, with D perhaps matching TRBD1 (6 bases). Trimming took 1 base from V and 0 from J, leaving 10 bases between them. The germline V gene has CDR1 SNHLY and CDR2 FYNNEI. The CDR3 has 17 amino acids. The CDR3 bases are TGTGCCAGCAGTGAAGTAGGACAGAGCTCTGGGGCCAACGTCCTGACTTTC. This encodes CASSEVGQSSGANVLTF. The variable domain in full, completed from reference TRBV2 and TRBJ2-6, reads EPEVTQTPSHQVTQMGQEVILRCVPISNHLYFYWYRQILGQKVEFLVSFYNNEISEKSEIFDDQFSVERPDGSNFTLKIRSTKLEDSAMYFCASSEVGQSSGANVLTFGAGSRLTVL.

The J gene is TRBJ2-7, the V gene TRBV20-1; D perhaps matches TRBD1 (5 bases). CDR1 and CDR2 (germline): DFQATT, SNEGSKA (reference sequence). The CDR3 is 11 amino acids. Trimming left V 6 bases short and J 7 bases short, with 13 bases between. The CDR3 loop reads CSARANGEQYF. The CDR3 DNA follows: TGCAGTGCCAGGGCGAACGGGGAGCAGTACTTC.

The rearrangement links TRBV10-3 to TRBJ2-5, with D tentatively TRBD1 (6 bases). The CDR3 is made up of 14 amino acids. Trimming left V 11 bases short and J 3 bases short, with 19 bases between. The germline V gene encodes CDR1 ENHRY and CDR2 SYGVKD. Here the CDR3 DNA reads TGTGCCTCCCAAAGGGAACAGGGTAAAGAGACCCAGTACTTC. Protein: CASQREQGKETQYF.

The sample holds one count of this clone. The CDR3: CASSHGQGSDTQYF. The CDR3 DNA is TGTGCCAGCAGCCATGGACAGGGTTCAGATACGCAGTATTTT. V is TRBV3-1 (or the pseudogene TRBV3-2) and J is TRBJ2-3, with TRBD1 matching 8 bases. The CDR3 has 14 amino acids. Trimming at V came to 3 bases and at J to 4 bases, leaving 3 bases not matched to a gene. CDR1 is LGHDT, CDR2 YNNKEL, per germline (reference sequence).

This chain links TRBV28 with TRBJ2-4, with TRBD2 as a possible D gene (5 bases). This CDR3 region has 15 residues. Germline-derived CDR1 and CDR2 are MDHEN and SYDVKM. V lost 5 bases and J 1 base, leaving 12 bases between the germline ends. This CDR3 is CASSQTTGAKNIQYF. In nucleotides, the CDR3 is TGTGCCAGCAGTCAGACCACGGGGGCCAAAAACATTCAGTACTTC.

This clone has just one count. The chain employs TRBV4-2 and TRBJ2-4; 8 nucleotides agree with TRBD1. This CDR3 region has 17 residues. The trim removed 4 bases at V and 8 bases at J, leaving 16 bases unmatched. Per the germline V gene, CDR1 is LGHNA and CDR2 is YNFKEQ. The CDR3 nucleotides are TGTGCCAGCAGCCCCATAGACAGGGGTGGAAGGTTAGACATTCAGTACTTC. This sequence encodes CASSPIDRGGRLDIQYF.

CDR3 DNA sequence: TGTGCCAGCAGTGAACAGGCAGATACGCAGTATTTT. It yields the protein CASSEQADTQYF. The chain combines TRBV2 with TRBJ2-3; D remains ambiguous. This CDR3 spans 12 amino acids. The V gene's germline CDR1 is SNHLY and CDR2 FYNNEI. Trimming removed 2 bases from V and 4 bases from J, with 4 bases in between.

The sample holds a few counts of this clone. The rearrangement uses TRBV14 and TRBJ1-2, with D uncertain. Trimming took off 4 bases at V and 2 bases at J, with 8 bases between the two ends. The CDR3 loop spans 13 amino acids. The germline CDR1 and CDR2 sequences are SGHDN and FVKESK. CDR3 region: CASSPGENYGYTF. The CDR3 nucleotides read TGTGCCAGCAGCCCCGGGGAGAACTATGGCTACACCTTC.

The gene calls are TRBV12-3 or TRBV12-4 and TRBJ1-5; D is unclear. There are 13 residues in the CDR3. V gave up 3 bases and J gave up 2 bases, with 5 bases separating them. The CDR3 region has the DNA TGTGCCAGCAGTTTGGCCGGCAATCAGCCCCAGCATTTT. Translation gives CASSLAGNQPQHF.

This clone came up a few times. CDR3: CASSWDLPAGELFF. The DNA for the CDR3 is TGCGCCAGCAGCTGGGACTTACCGGCCGGGGAGCTGTTTTTT. V gene TRBV5-1 combines with J gene TRBJ2-2, with a tentative D call TRBD2 (6 bases). There are 14 residues in the CDR3. Trimming took off 3 bases at V and 6 bases at J, with 12 bases between the two ends. Germline V gene lookup returns CDR1 SGHRS and CDR2 YFSETQ. Looking up the rest from reference TRBV5-1 and TRBJ2-2 gives the full variable domain: KAGVTQTPRYLIKTRGQQVTLSCSPISGHRSVSWYQQTPGQGLQFLFEYFSETQRNKGNFPGRFSGRQFSNSRSEMNVSTLELGDSALYLCASSWDLPAGELFFGEGSRLTVL.